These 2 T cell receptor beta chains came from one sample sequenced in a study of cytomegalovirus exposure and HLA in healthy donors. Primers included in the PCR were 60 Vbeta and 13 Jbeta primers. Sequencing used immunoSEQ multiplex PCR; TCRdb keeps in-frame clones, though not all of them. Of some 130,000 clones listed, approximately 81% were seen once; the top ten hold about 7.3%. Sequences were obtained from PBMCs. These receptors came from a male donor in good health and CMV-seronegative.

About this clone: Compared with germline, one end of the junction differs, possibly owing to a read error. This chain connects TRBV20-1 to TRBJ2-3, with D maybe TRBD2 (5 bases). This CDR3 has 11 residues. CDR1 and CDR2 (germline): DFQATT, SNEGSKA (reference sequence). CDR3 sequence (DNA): TGCAGTGCAAGAGGGTTCGGGGAACAGTATTTT. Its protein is CSARGFGEQYF.

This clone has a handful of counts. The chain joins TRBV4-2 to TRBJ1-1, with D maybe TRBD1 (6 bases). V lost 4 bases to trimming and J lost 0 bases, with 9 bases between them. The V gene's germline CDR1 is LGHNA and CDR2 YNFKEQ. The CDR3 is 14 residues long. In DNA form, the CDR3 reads TGTGCCAGCAGCCGGGGGCCCATGAACACTGAAGCTTTCTTT. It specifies CASSRGPMNTEAFF.